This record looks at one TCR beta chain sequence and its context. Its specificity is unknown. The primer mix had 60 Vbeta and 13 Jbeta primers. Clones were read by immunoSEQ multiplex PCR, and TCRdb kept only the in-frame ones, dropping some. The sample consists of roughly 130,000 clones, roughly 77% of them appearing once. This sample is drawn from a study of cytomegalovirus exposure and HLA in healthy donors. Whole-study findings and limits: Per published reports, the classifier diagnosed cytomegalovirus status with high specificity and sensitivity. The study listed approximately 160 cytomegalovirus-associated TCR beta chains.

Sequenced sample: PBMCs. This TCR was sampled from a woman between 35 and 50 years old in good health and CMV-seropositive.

The CDR3 nucleotides read TGTGCCAGCAGCTCGCAGGGGTTTGGCACTGAAGCTTTCTTT. Its translation is CASSSQGFGTEAFF. J is TRBJ1-1 and V is TRBV7-2; a possible D gene is TRBD1 (6 bases). V was pared by 4 bases and J by 4 bases, with 13 bases between. The CDR3 spans 14 residues. Germline CDR1 is SGHTA and CDR2 is FQGNSA.